What follows describes a single T cell receptor (beta chain). Its antigen is as yet unknown. The data were taken from a study of T cell repertoires in cytomegalovirus infection. Whole-study findings and limits: Summed frequency of shared TCR beta families picked out CMV carriers who also had the relevant HLA.

Trimming stripped 2 bases from V and 6 bases from J, with 14 bases between. Per the germline V gene, CDR1 is ENHRY and CDR2 is SYGVKD. CDR3 size: 15 residues. TCRdb fed the reads into MiXCR, producing one record per CDR3 protein. Here the sample spans a few hundred thousand distinct CDR3 sequences, roughly 43% being singletons. The sequence was obtained from a human donor in good health (CMV status not recorded). Some clones in this sample may be carry-over from other donors' samples. The sample was cultured PBMCs, taken from culture after CMV antigen stimulation. The chain uses TRBV10-3 and TRBJ1-5, with D unclear. This CDR3 reads CAISEASRSGQPQHF. The DNA of the CDR3 is TGTGCCATCAGTGAGGCCTCAAGGAGCGGTCAGCCCCAGCATTTT.